This note documents a single T cell receptor (beta chain) sequence. Its specificity is unknown. Germline CDR1 is MNHEY and CDR2 is SMNVEV (reference sequence). V shed 9 bases and J shed 0 bases, with 18 bases lying between them. The CDR3 covers 17 residues. These data belong to a study of T cell responses to AZD1222 COVID-19 vaccine. Study results and caveats: CD4 TCRs linked to vaccination spanned spike, dominating at 160-218 and 743-854.

This table comes from immunoSEQ multiplex PCR, and its TCRdb copy is limited to in-frame clones, with some not included. Of fewer than 120,000 clones detected, roughly 92% appear once; the ten largest clones hold over 2%. The sequence derives from an adult who received the AZD1222 COVID-19 vaccine. The V and J genes are TRBV27 and TRBJ1-6; no reliable D call. This sample comprised peripheral blood, obtained 28 days after the second AZD1222 dose. The CDR3 loop is CASKRADSYSYNSPLHF. DNA for the CDR3: TGTGCCAGTAAGAGGGCTGACTCCTACTCCTATAATTCACCCCTCCACTTT.